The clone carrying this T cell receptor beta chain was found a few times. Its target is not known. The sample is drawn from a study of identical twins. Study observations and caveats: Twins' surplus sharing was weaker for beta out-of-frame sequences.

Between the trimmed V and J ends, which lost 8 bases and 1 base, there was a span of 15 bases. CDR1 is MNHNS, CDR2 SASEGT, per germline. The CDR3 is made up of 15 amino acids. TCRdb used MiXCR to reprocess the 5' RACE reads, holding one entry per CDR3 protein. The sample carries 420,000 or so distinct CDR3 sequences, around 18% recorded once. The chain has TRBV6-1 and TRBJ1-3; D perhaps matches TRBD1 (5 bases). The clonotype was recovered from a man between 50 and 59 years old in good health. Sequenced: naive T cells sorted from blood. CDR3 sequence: CASRTRGGSGNTIYF. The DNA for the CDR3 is TGTGCCAGCCGTACCCGGGGGGGGTCTGGAAACACCATATATTTT.